This TCR beta chain was identified in a study of blood T cell repertoires in COVID-19. Study overall: Acute and convalescent COVID-19 specimens originated in the United States, Italy and Spain. The analysed material was cDNA or gDNA that came from T cells, B-cell-depleted T cells, or PBMCs.

Original processing notes: Estimation of nucleated cell counts relied on the amplification of reference gene primers. Clones were read by immunoSEQ multiplex PCR, and TCRdb kept only the in-frame ones, dropping some. V and J calls plus clone size are reproduced from that table; the DNA served to infer D and trimming. The sample shows 100,000 to 150,000 clones, about four fifths of them seen only once. The CDR3 covers 19 residues. V trimming: 0 bases; J trimming: 2 bases; junction bases outside the gene matches: 14. Germline assignment: CDR1 LGHDT and CDR2 YNNKEL (reference sequence). This clone is medium-sized within its sample.

The TCR was taken from a man aged 60 to 69 with active or convalescent COVID-19. Sequenced sample: peripheral blood. V gene TRBV3-1 (or the pseudogene TRBV3-2) combines with J gene TRBJ2-7, with 9 bases lining up with TRBD2. As DNA, the CDR3 is TGTGCCAGCAGCCAAGAGATGCCTAGCGGGAAGGAGGACCCCTACGAGCAGTACTTC. It yields the protein CASSQEMPSGKEDPYEQYF.